The present T cell receptor (beta chain) was sequenced within a study of T-cell reconstitution after alpha-beta-depleted transplantation in children (dated by TCRdb to 2016 to 2017). Broadly, across the study: Using TCR repertoire profiling, the study followed T-cell immune reconstitution in a quantitative way in children after TCRalphabeta/CD19-depleted allogeneic hematopoietic cell transplantation.

V loses 0 bases of germline sequence and J loses 2 bases, and the interval between the two ends is 11 bases. CDR3 length: 17 amino acids, cysteine to phenylalanine. Only CDR3 DNA is held: 51 bases, read in frame from base 1. The germline V gene yields MNHEY for CDR1 and SVGAGI for CDR2. The library was built by means of PCR. Sequencer: Illumina HiSeq 2500. TCR libraries were prepared with molecular barcoding, using unique molecular identifiers to normalize TCRbeta repertoire quantification. Using fastp at Q25 and MiXCR, TCRdb reprocessed the public reads and kept productive beta chains. Here each entry gathers all rows of one CDR3 protein and keeps the most common genes and DNA. This sample comprises 73,000 or so distinct CDR3 sequences, approximately 5% of them detected only once. Approximately 17% of the sample lies in the top ten. Beyond this particular receptor, the publication reports: The apparently early recovery of alphabetaT-cell counts about two months after transplant reportedly depended on only several hundred rapidly expanded clones that came from non-depleted graft cells. In some patients, the high TCRbeta diversity seen at day 60 was put down to recipient T cells and intrathymic progenitors that had survived conditioning. Over subsequent months, a decline in hyperexpanded clone frequencies was noted, and after one year, T-cell counts and TCRbeta diversity were mostly ascribed to newly produced T cells.

This clonotype was found many times. Its antigen is unknown. Base-call qualities are not available, and no considerably larger clone is one nucleotide away. What the treatment or condition label conveys for this sample: allogeneic hematopoietic cell transplantation with graft depleted of TCRalphabeta T cells and CD19 B cells. TCRalphabeta/CD19-depleted allogeneic hematopoietic cell grafts were given to the transplant recipients, all of whom were children. In this chain, TRBV6-5 is recombined with TRBJ2-6; TRBD1 is possibly the D segment (6 matching bases). This receptor was identified in a boy younger than two who had a stem cell transplant for acute myeloid leukemia, so the T cells may come from the graft donor. Specimen: PBMCs, mostly from graft donor cells, collected 180 days after TCRalphabeta/CD19-depleted stem cell transplant. Here is the DNA: TGTGCCAGCAGTTACTCGGATTCAGGGGCTGGGGCCAACGTCCTGACTTTC. Its protein is CASSYSDSGAGANVLTF.